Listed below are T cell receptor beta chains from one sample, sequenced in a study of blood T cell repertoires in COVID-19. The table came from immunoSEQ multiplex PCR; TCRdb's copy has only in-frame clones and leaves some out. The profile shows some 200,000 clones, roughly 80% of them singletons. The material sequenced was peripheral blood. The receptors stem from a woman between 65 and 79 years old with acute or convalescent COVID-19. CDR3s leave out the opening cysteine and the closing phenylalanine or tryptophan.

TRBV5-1	ASSSVTAFTGELF
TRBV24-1	ATSSSGQGGNAGANVLT
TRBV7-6	ASSLAGHEQF
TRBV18	ASSQSSLVQGLNTEAF
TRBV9	ASSVKGSGSNNSPLH
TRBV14	ASSQVTGLTGELF
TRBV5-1	ASSATGYQETQY
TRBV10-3	AISRTGENTEAF
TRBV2	ASRAPSGRNNQETQY
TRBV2	ASTSDRTSGNTIY
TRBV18	ASSQTVQGASEAF
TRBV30	AWSVPPFGDYT
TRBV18	ASSPRAGETGELF
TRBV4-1	ASSQDVGRAGTDTQY
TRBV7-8	ASSLIFTGTVNTEAF
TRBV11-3	ASSPRVGTDTQY
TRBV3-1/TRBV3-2	ASSLGQGSTEAF
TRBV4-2	ASSQDQAGSGNTIY
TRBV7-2	ASSSFVGGGVPNEQF
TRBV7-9	ASIPGGSSYNEQF
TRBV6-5	ASSYSYQGITGELF
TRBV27	ASRAQTGWIQY
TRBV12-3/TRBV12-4	ASSPGPDRLH
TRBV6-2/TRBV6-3	ASSYSKPRQGPSYEQY
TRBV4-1	ASSHPRGGSNNEQF
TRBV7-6	ASSPFGGGELF
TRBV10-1	ASSGNNSPLH
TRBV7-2	ASSLQAAGGTDTQY
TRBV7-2	ASRFIAGNTGELF
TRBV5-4	ASSLTGVNTEAF
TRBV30	AWREAREQY
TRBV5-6	ASSFNRGTGELF
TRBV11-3	ASSFDTPARDNEQF
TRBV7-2	ASSLAAVTTGELF
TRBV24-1	ATSAREDEQY
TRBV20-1	SARDPIY
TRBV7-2	ASSRGLAGGRDTQY
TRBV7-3	ASSLWRNTEAF
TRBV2	ASSLQGLQPQH
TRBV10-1	ASSTGSTEAF
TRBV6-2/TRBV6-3	ASSYLPGVVGELF
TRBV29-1	SVGVTGRETQY
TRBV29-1	SVAILETQY
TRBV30	AWSSAGGSNSYNEQF
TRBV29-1	SPTPKGKKDYYEQY
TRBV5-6	ASSFRGASSTDTQY
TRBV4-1	ASSQKILGEKLF
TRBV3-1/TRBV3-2	ASSPRGAGETQY
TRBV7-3	ASSSRGGEAF
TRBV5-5	ASSLTQGGQPQH
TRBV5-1	ASNLLGLAGGGEQF
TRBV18	ASSPRDEQF
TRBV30	AWHGQGASTEAF
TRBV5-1	ASSLDGSNQPQH
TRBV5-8	ASSLDGTGTDTQY